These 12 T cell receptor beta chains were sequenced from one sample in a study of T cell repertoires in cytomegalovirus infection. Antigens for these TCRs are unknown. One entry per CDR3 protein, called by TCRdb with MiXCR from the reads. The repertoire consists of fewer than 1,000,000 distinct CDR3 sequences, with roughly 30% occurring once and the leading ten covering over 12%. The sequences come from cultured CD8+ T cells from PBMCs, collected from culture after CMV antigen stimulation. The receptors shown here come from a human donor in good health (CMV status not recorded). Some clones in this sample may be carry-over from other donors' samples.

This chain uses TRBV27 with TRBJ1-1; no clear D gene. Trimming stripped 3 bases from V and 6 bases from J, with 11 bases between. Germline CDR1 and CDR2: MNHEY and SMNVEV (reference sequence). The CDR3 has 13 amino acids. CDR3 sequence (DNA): TGTGCCAGCAGTTTTATTGGCGCGGCTGAAGCTTTCTTT. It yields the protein CASSFIGAAEAFF.

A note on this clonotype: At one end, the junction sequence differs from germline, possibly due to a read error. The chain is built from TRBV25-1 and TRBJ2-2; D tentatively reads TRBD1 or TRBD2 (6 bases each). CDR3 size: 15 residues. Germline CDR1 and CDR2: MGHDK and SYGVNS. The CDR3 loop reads CASSLYEGGNGELVF. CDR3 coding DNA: TGTGCCAGCAGCCTTTACGAGGGGGGAAACGGGGAGCTGGTTTTT.

CDR3 bases: TGTGCCAGCAGTCTAGCGGGGCCGAAAGATACGCAGTATTTT. It codes for CASSLAGPKDTQYF. This chain uses TRBV6-2 or TRBV6-3 with TRBJ2-3, with 9 bases that match TRBD2. Germline CDR1 is MNHEY and CDR2 is SVGEGT. This CDR3 comprises 14 residues. The V segment lost 5 bases and the J segment 5 bases; nucleotides outside the gene matches: 5.

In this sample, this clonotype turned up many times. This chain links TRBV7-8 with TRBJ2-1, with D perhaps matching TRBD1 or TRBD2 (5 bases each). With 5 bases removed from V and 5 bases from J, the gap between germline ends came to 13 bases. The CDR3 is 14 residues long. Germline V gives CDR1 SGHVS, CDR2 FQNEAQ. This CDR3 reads CASSLGRLHNEQFF. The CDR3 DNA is TGTGCCAGCAGCCTGGGACGCCTACACAATGAGCAGTTCTTC.

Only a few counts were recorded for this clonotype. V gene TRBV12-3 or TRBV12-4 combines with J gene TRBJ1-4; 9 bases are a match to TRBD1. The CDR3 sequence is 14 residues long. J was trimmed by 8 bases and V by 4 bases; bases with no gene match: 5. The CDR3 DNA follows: TGTGCCAGCAGTTCCGGACAGGGGCGGGAAAAACTGTTTTTT. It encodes CASSSGQGREKLFF.

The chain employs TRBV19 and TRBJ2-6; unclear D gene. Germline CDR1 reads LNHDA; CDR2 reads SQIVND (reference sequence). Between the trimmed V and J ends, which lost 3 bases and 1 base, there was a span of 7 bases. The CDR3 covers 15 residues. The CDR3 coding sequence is TGTGCCAGTAGTATTGGGCTATCTGGGGCCAACGTCCTGACTTTC. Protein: CASSIGLSGANVLTF.

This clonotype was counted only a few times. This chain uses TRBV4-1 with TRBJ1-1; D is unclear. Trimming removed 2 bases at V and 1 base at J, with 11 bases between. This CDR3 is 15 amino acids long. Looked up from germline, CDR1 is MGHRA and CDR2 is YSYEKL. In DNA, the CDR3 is TGCGCCAGCAGCCAACGGACCGACGGGAACACTGAAGCTTTCTTT. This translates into CASSQRTDGNTEAFF.

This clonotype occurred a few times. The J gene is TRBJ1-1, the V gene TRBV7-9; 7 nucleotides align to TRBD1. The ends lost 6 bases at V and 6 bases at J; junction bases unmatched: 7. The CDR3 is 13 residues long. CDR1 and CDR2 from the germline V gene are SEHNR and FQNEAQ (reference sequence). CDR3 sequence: CASRPTGVPEAFF. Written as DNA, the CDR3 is TGTGCCAGCAGACCAACAGGGGTACCTGAAGCTTTCTTT.

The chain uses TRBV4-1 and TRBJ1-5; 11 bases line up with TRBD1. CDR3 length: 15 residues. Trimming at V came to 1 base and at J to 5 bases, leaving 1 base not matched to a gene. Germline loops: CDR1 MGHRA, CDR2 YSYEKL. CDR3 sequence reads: CASSQGTGGDQPQHF. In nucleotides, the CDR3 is TGCGCCAGCAGCCAAGGGACAGGGGGCGATCAGCCCCAGCATTTT.

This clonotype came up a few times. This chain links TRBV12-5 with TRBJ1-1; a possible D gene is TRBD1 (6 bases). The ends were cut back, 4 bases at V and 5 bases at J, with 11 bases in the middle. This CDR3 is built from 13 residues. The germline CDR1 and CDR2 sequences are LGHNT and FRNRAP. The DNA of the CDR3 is TGTGCTAGTGGTTATACAGGGAGTACTGAAGCTTTCTTT. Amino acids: CASGYTGSTEAFF.

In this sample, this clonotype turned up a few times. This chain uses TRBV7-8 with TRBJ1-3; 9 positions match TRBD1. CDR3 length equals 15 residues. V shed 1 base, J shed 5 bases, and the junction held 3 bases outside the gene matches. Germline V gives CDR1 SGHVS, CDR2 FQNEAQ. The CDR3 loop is CASSLGGTGRNTIYF. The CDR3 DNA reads TGTGCCAGCAGCTTAGGGGGGACAGGGCGAAACACCATATATTTT.

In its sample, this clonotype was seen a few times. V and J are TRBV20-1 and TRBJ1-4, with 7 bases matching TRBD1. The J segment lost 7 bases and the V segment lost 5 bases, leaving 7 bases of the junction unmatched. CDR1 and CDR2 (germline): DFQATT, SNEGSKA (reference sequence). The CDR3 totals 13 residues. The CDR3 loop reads CSASDREGEKLFF. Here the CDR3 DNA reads TGCAGTGCTTCCGACAGGGAGGGTGAAAAACTGTTTTTT.